This T cell receptor beta chain was sequenced during a study of a mutant IDH1 vaccine in newly diagnosed glioma. The time point is: baseline, week 1 (first vaccination visit). Treatment defined: pre-vaccination baseline after standard-of-care therapy. The germline V gene has CDR1 KGHSH and CDR2 LQKENI. The CDR3 is 13 amino acids. The J segment lost 8 bases and the V segment lost 6 bases, leaving 8 bases of the junction unmatched. The repertoire was sequenced with immunoSEQ multiplex PCR; TCRdb's copy has only in-frame clones and lacks some. The sample carries about 50,000 clones, around 86% recorded once.

The chain combines TRBV18 with TRBJ2-3; TRBD2 agrees at 7 bases. The receptor was derived from a middle-aged man with glioma. The sequenced sample was PBMCs, obtained from a glioma patient treated with radiotherapy, temozolomide or both. DNA for the CDR3: TGTGCCAGCTCTCATAGACTAGCCGTTACGCAGTATTTT. Translation: CASSHRLAVTQYF.